This T cell receptor beta chain was recorded in a study of ipilimumab plus nivolumab after autologous stem cell transplantation (dated by TCRdb to the early 2020s). For the wider study: The median number of doses that trial patients received was 5 for ipilimumab and 7 to 9 for nivolumab. Patients undergoing autologous transplant for high-risk diffuse large B cell lymphoma, mature T cell lymphoma, or multiple myeloma were enrolled in the trial. The intent-to-treat population of the trial consisted of roughly 35 patients. The DLBCL cohort included primary refractory and relapsed disease, with 18-month progression-free survival of approximately 83% and 30% respectively.

On the study overall, not on this receptor specifically: The authors concluded that, as post-transplant consolidation, combined checkpoint inhibition appeared tolerable. Per the authors, a biologic rationale for further study of the post-transplant checkpoint inhibition approach was offered by T cell receptor repertoire, regulatory T cell phenotype and gut microbiota profiles.

The trim is 5 bases for V and 0 bases for J, with a gap of 11 bases between the germline ends. The germline V gene yields SGHTA for CDR1 and FQGNSA for CDR2. From the cysteine through the phenylalanine, the CDR3 covers 15 amino acids. Only CDR3 DNA remains: 45 bases, in frame from the first base. In the case of this clone: This clone's antigen is unknown. No clone much larger than this one lies a single base away; base qualities are absent.

The library was built by means of the immunoSEQ multiplex PCR assay. In TCRdb, the immuneACCESS table is reduced to in-frame sequences with V and J assigned. These tables do not hold every clone; where another copy was compared, an unresolved V gene accounts for under half, and the others remain unexplained. Counted in this sample were 84,000 or so clones; more than 80% of them appeared once. The ten largest account for 2% to 2.5% of the sample. Checkpoint therapy was initiated 14 to 28 days after autologous transplant, and ipilimumab was administered at 1 mg/kg intravenously on day 1 of selected weeks. Nivolumab was administered at 3 mg/kg intravenously on day 1 of weeks 1, 4, 7, 10, and every two weeks through week 26. The study was a Phase Ib clinical trial testing combined checkpoint inhibition with ipilimumab and nivolumab as consolidation after autologous stem cell transplantation.

This TCR derives from a male donor with diffuse large B-cell lymphoma. The specimen was PBMCs, collected in a trial of ipilimumab plus nivolumab as post-transplant consolidation. The rearrangement joined TRBV7-2 to TRBJ2-1; a confident D gene designation cannot be given. CDR3 sequence: CASSLDISSYNEQFF. The nucleotide sequence reads as follows: TGTGCCAGCAGCCTCGACATAAGCTCCTACAATGAGCAGTTCTTC.